This T cell receptor beta chain derives from a study of CD8+CD57+ T cells in acquired aplastic anemia. Overall study context: The sorted CD4+ and CD8+ cells yielded an average approximately 3 ug of DNA. Study-level points and caveats: Patients and controls shared 25 to 30 CD8+ CDR3 sequences.

The study profiled TCR beta VDJ and CDR3 using genomic DNA as template. MiXCR was run by TCRdb on the reads, yielding one entry per CDR3 protein. The sample contains 170,000 or so distinct CDR3 sequences, around 60% of which appear only once. Whoever was chosen for sequencing had shown CD8+CD57+ cell expansion by flow cytometry. No therapy had been given to the patients at the time of blood sampling. Germline CDR1 reads SGHNT; CDR2 reads YYREEE (reference sequence). The ends lost 4 bases at V and 1 base at J; junction bases unmatched: 7. The CDR3 covers 16 residues. In regard to this clonotype: The antigen remains undetermined.

The sequenced sample was sorted CD4+, CD8+, or CD8+CD57+ T cells (not recorded which) from PBMCs. This receptor was identified in a human donor with aplastic anemia. V gene TRBV5-4 combines with J gene TRBJ2-3; TRBD1 aligns across 9 bases. The CDR3 is CASSMGQGTRTDTQYF. CDR3 nucleotide sequence: TGTGCCAGCAGCATGGGACAGGGAACCCGCACAGATACGCAGTATTTT.